This TCR beta chain was captured in a study of shared clonotypes between healthy human individuals. Study-wide results and limits: Relative to their counterparts shared across all four donors, non-shared clonotypes exhibited diminished generation probabilities.

The CDR3 is made up of 14 amino acids. CDR1 and CDR2 from the germline V gene are LNHDA and SQIVND (reference sequence). Trimming removed 4 bases at V and 4 bases at J, with 14 bases between. The authors ran the assay at deep level. DNA at around 210 ng, 25,000 to 35,000 T cell genomes, went into sorted-subset replicate PCRs. Authors' processing steps: Junction-only sequences without quality scores were provided by ImmunoSEQ, so filtering was different. Repertoires were generated with immunoSEQ multiplex PCR, while TCRdb's copy carries only in-frame clones and drops some. For V, J and clone size, that table is used; D and trimming come from the DNA. This sample has around 690,000 clones, with roughly 87% found just once. This clone was seen only once. Its specificity is unknown.

V usage is TRBV19 and J usage is TRBJ2-7, with D possibly being TRBD1 (6 bases). The clonotype comes from a man aged 18 to 29 in good health. Some clones in this sample may be carry-over from other donors' samples. Source material: memory CD8+ T cells from PBMCs. Indicated subset: CD45RO+ cells pooled with CCR7-negative TemRA cells. The CDR3 DNA reads TGTGCCAGTAGTACGGCCGGGACAAGATACGAGCAGTACTTC. Translation gives CASSTAGTRYEQYF.